This T cell receptor (beta chain) came from a study of blood T cells in healthy people across ages. Overall study results and limits: Donor CMV status, an unknown factor, possibly confounded changes in expanded clonotypes.

They isolated at least 7 million PBMCs from each sample. Sample-barcoded 5' priming and a J-beta primer mix drove a second PCR of roughly 6 to 12 cycles. There were at least 2.5 million CDR3-containing paired-end reads obtained from each sample. TCRdb re-called the 5' RACE reads with MiXCR, one entry per CDR3 protein. The sample shows under 1,000,000 distinct CDR3 sequences, under 40% of them seen only once. This CDR3 has 15 residues. Germline CDR1 DFQATT, CDR2 SNEGSKA (reference sequence). With respect to this clonotype: Its antigen is as yet unknown. One base away lies a much larger clone, so this may be a sequencing read error.

The sample was blood. The rearrangement links TRBV20-1 to TRBJ2-1, with 7 bases fitting TRBD2. The DNA end lines up better with TRBJ2-7; the J call may be wrong. The TCR sequence derives from a man between 18 and 29 years old in good health. The CDR3 loop is CSAERSRLAYNEQYF. The CDR3 nucleotides read TGCAGTGCCGAACGCTCCCGACTAGCTTACAATGAGCAGTACTTC.